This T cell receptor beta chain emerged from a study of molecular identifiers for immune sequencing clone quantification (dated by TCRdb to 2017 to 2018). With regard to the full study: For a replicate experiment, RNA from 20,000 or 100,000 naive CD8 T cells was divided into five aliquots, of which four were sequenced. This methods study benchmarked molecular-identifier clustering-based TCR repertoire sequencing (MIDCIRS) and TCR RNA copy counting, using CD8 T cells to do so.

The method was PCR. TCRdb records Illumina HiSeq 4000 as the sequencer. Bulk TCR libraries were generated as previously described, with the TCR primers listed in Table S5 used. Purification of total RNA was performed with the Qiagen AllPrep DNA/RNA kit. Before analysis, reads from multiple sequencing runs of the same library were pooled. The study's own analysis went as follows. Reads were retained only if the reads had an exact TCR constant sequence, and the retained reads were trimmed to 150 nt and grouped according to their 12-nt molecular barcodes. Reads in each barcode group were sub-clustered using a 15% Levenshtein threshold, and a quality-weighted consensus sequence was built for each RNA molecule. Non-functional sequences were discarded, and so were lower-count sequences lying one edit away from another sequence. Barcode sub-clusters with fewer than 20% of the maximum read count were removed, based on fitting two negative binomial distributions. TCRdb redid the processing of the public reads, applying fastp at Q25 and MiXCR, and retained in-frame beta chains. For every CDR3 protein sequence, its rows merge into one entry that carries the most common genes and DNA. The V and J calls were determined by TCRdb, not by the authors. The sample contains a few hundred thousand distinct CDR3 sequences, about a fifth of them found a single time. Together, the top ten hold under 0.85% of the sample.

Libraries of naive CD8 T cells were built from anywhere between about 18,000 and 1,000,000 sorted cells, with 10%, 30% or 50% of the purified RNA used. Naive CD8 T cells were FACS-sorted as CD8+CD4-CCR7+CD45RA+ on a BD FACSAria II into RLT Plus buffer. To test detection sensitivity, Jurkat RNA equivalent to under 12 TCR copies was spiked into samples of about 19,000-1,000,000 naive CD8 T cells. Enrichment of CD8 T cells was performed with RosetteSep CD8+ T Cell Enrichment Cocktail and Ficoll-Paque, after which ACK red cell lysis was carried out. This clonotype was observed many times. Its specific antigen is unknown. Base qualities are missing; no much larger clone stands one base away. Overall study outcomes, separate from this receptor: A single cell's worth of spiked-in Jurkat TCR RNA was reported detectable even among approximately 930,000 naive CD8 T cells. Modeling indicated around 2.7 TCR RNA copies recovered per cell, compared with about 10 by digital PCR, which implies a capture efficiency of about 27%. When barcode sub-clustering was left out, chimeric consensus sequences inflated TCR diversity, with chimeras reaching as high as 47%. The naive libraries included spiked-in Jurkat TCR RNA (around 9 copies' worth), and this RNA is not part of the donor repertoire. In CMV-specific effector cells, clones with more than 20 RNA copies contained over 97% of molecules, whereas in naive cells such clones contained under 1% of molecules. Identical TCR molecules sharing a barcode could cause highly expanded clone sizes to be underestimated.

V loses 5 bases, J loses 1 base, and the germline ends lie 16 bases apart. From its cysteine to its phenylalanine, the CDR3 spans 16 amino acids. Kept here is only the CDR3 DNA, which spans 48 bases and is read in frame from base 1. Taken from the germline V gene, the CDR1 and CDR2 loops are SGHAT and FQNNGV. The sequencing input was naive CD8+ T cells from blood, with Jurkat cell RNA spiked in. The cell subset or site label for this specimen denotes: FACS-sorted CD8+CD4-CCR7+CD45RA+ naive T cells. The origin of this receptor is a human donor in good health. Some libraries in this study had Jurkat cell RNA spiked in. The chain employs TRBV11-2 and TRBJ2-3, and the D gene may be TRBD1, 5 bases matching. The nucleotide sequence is TGTGCCAGCAGCCCCCTGGACACTTTGGGCACAGATACGCAGTATTTT. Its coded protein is CASSPLDTLGTDTQYF. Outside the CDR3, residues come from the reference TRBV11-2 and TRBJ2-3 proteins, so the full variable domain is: EAGVAQSPRYKIIEKRQSVAFWCNPISGHATLYWYQQILGQGPKLLIQFQNNGVVDDSQLPKDRFSAERLKGVDSTLKIQPAKLEDSAVYLCASSPLDTLGTDTQYFGPGTRLTVL.